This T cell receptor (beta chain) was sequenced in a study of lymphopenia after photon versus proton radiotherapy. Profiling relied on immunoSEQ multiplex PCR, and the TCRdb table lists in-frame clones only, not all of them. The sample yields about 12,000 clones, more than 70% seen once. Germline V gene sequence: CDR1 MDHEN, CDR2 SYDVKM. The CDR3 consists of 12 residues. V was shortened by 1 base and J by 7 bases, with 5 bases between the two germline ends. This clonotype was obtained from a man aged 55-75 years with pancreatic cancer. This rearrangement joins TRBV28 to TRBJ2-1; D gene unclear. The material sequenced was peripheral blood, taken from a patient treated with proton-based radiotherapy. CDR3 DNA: TGTGCCAGCAGTTTATTTCCGAATGAGCAGTTCTTC. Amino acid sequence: CASSLFPNEQFF.